One sample yielded the 20 T cell receptor beta chains listed below, sequenced in a study of vaccination effects on CD4 cells after COVID-19. No antigen is known for these receptors. The method was immunoSEQ multiplex PCR; TCRdb's version includes in-frame clones alone and lacks a portion of them. The sample has around 30,000 clones; approximately 63% are singletons. With roughly 9 days of culture completed, CD4+ T cells were isolated. The sequencing used CD4+ T cells from PBMCs cultured without peptide, collected before COVID-19 vaccination. The receptors originated from a human donor who received a COVID-19 vaccine.

This clone was picked up a small number of times. The CDR3 is CASSQPGLAVGEQFF. As DNA, the CDR3 is TGCGCCAGCAGCCAACCGGGACTAGCGGTTGGTGAGCAGTTCTTC. The chain is built from TRBV4-1 and TRBJ2-1; 11 bases are shared with TRBD2. This CDR3 comprises 15 residues. J gave up 9 bases and V 2 bases, and 6 bases lay outside the gene matches. Per the germline V gene, CDR1 is MGHRA and CDR2 is YSYEKL.

A few counts support this clone. The chain has TRBV5-1 and TRBJ2-1; possibly TRBD1 or TRBD2 for D (5 bases each). Germline loops: CDR1 SGHRS, CDR2 YFSETQ. Trimming left V 1 base short and J 8 bases short, with 10 bases between. CDR3 size: 13 residues. CDR3 nucleotides: TGCGCCAGCAGCTTGAACGGGGACGATGAGCAGTTCTTC. Translated, it gives CASSLNGDDEQFF.

This clone was counted only a few times. CDR3 coding DNA: TGTGCCAGCAGCACTACGGACAGGGCAAACATTCAGTACTTC. The encoded protein is CASSTTDRANIQYF. The chain links TRBV5-4 to TRBJ2-4, with 8 positions matching TRBD1. V lost 4 bases and J lost 6; bases outside the gene matches: 6. This CDR3 is 14 amino acids long. The germline CDR1 and CDR2 sequences are SGHNT and YYREEE (reference sequence).

The table lists this clone with a few counts. The J gene is TRBJ1-5, the V gene TRBV19; TRBD1 matches 7 bases. Germline lookup yields CDR1 LNHDA and CDR2 SQIVND (reference sequence). CDR3 length: 15 residues. J gave up 1 base and V 4 bases, and 4 bases lay outside the gene matches. The DNA of the CDR3 is TGTGCCAGTAGTACGACAGGGTTCAGCAATCAGCCCCAGCATTTT. Translating gives CASSTTGFSNQPQHF.

J is TRBJ2-7 and V is TRBV10-1; 13 positions match TRBD2. With 2 bases clipped from V and 2 bases from J, the junction kept 3 bases outside the gene matches. The germline gives CDR1 WNHNN, CDR2 SYGVQD (reference sequence). The CDR3 is made up of 16 amino acids. As DNA, the CDR3 is TGCGCCAGCAGTGAGGGGACTAGCGGGGTAACCTACGAGCAGTACTTC. This encodes CASSEGTSGVTYEQYF.

This chain joins TRBV4-1 and TRBJ2-7; no clear D gene. There are 17 residues in the CDR3. Germline V gives CDR1 MGHRA, CDR2 YSYEKL. V was shortened by 4 bases and J by 2 bases, with 21 bases between the two germline ends. CDR3 nucleotide sequence: TGCGCCAGCAGCCTCATCCAAATCACAATATACCCCTACGAGCAGTACTTC. Amino acids: CASSLIQITIYPYEQYF.

The CDR3 protein is CASSWDSHYNEQFF. Here the CDR3 DNA reads TGTGCCAGCAGCTGGGACAGCCACTACAATGAGCAGTTCTTC. This chain joins TRBV5-4 and TRBJ2-1, with 7 bases lining up with TRBD1. This CDR3 is 14 amino acids long. CDR1 is SGHNT and CDR2 is YYREEE in the germline V gene (reference sequence). V was clipped by 3 bases and J by 3 bases; unmatched bases: 3.

This chain links TRBV3-1 (or the pseudogene TRBV3-2) with TRBJ2-7; D unclear. The length of the CDR3 is 14 residues. V lost 0 bases and J lost 6, with 12 bases in between. Germline V gives CDR1 LGHDT, CDR2 YNNKEL (reference sequence). The CDR3 loop is CASSQDTFPSEQYF. The CDR3 DNA reads as TGTGCCAGCAGCCAAGATACCTTTCCTTCCGAGCAGTACTTC.

CDR3 nucleotides: TGTGCCAGCAGCTCCGGACAGGGATTCTACAATGAGCAGTTCTTC. It yields the protein CASSSGQGFYNEQFF. This chain uses TRBV5-4 with TRBJ2-1; 8 positions match TRBD1. CDR1 is SGHNT and CDR2 is YYREEE in the germline V gene (reference sequence). The CDR3 consists of 15 residues. V trimming: 3 bases; J trimming: 3 bases; junction bases outside the gene matches: 5.

This clone was seen a single time. CDR3 nucleotides: TGTGCCAGTAAGGACAGGGATCGGTTTGGCTACACCTTC. Translating gives CASKDRDRFGYTF. The V and J genes are TRBV19 and TRBJ1-2; 8 bases fit TRBD1. Germline V gene sequence: CDR1 LNHDA, CDR2 SQIVND (reference sequence). Unmatched junction bases numbered 8, after V lost 7 bases and J lost 7 bases. The CDR3 is 13 amino acids.

The chain employs TRBV19 and TRBJ2-7, with D perhaps TRBD2 (6 bases). This CDR3 has 15 amino acids. The V end was cut by 3 bases, the J end by 3 bases, with 15 bases between. Germline V gene sequence: CDR1 LNHDA, CDR2 SQIVND (reference sequence). Here the CDR3 reads CASSMPAIGGYEQYF. In DNA, the CDR3 is TGTGCCAGTAGTATGCCAGCCATCGGGGGCTACGAGCAGTACTTC.

Written as DNA, the CDR3 is TGTGCCAGCAGTGACCTTATAGAGGGCGCTGCCCGAAAGTTCTTC. It yields the protein CASSDLIEGAARKFF. The genes are TRBV6-4 and TRBJ2-1; D is possibly TRBD2 (5 bases). Germline V gene sequence: CDR1 MRHNA, CDR2 SNTAGT. The CDR3 spans 15 residues. The V and J ends lost 2 bases and 14 bases respectively, with 22 bases between them.

The CDR3 protein is CASSQDPRLNTEAFF. The CDR3 DNA sequence: TGTGCCAGCAGCCAAGATCCCCGGCTGAACACTGAAGCTTTCTTT. This rearrangement joins TRBV3-1 (or the pseudogene TRBV3-2) to TRBJ1-1; D call uncertain. The germline V and J ends were trimmed by 0 bases and 0 bases, with 8 bases remaining between them. From germline, CDR1 is LGHDT and CDR2 YNNKEL (reference sequence). CDR3 size: 15 residues.

This clone occurred a few times. The chain links TRBV7-9 to TRBJ1-2; TRBD1 agrees at 10 bases. CDR1 is SEHNR, CDR2 FQNEAQ, per germline (reference sequence). The CDR3 is 14 residues long. V lost 2 bases and J lost 8; bases outside the gene matches: 5. DNA for the CDR3: TGTGCCAGCAGCTTACAGACAGGGGGCAGAGGCTACACCTTC. Translation gives CASSLQTGGRGYTF.

The V and J genes are TRBV4-1 and TRBJ2-2; TRBD1 aligns across 7 bases. The CDR3 is 19 residues long. V trimming: 4 bases; J trimming: 2 bases; junction bases outside the gene matches: 16. Germline CDR1 is MGHRA and CDR2 is YSYEKL. The CDR3 nucleotides are TGCGCCAGCAGCCGCGACAGGGAGATCTACCTATTTAACACCGGGGAGCTGTTTTTT. It specifies CASSRDREIYLFNTGELFF.

The chain couples TRBV12-3 or TRBV12-4 to TRBJ1-1; D remains unclear. Trimming cost V 8 bases and J 4 bases, with 14 bases left between them. The CDR3 consists of 13 residues. CDR3 in amino acids: CASEFTEGTEAFF. The CDR3 DNA reads as TGTGCCAGCGAGTTTACCGAGGGCACTGAAGCTTTCTTT.

The rearrangement joins TRBV29-1 to TRBJ1-1, with D maybe TRBD1 (5 bases). Trimming removed 3 bases from V and 1 base from J, with 9 bases in between. The CDR3 spans 13 residues. The germline CDR1 and CDR2 sequences are SQVTM and ANQGSEA. The CDR3 DNA is TGCAGCGTTGAGATTGGGGGGAACACTGAAGCTTTCTTT. Translated: CSVEIGGNTEAFF.

V usage is TRBV3-1 (or the pseudogene TRBV3-2) and J usage is TRBJ2-5; TRBD2 agrees at 7 bases. The CDR3 length is 16 residues. V shed 5 bases and J 0 bases; nucleotides not matched to a gene: 9. Per the germline V gene, CDR1 is LGHDT and CDR2 is YNNKEL (reference sequence). CDR3 sequence: CASSDRDYTYQETQYF. The CDR3 nucleotides read TGTGCCAGCAGCGACCGGGACTACACGTACCAAGAGACCCAGTACTTC.

The chain has TRBV19 and TRBJ2-3; D is possibly TRBD1 (6 bases). The length of the CDR3 is 14 residues. CDR1 LNHDA and CDR2 SQIVND come from the germline V gene (reference sequence). The ends were cut back, 7 bases at V and 6 bases at J, with 17 bases in the middle. The CDR3 bases are TGTGCCAGTACTATTGGGCAGGGGTTTGATACGCAGTATTTT. It yields the protein CASTIGQGFDTQYF.

The chain joins TRBV2 to TRBJ1-6, with 9 bases that match TRBD1. The ends lost 4 bases at V and 7 bases at J; junction bases unmatched: 5. From germline, CDR1 is SNHLY and CDR2 FYNNEI. The CDR3 extends over 15 amino acids. This chain's CDR3 is CASSAQGAENSPLHF. The CDR3 DNA is TGTGCCAGCAGTGCACAGGGGGCGGAAAATTCACCCCTCCACTTT.